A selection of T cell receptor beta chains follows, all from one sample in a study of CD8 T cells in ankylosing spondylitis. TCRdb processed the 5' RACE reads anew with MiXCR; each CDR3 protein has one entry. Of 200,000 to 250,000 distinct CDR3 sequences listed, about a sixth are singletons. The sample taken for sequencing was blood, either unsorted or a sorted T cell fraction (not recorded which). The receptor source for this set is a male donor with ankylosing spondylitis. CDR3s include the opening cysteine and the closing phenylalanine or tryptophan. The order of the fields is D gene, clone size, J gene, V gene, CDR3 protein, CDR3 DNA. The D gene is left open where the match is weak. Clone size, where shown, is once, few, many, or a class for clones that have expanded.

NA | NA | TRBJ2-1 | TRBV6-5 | CASSYAIQGVPNEQFF | TGTGCCAGCAGTTACGCAATACAGGGTGTTCCCAATGAGCAGTTCTTC
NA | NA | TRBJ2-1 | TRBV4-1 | CASSQQTHPAWDNEQFF | TGCGCCAGCAGCCAACAAACCCACCCCGCTTGGGACAATGAGCAGTTCTTC
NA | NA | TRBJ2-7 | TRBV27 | CASSFGPRGYEQYF | TGTGCCAGCAGTTTTGGTCCAAGGGGTTACGAGCAGTACTTC
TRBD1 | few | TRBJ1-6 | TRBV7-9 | CASGTGNSPLHF | TGTGCCAGCGGGACAGGGAATTCACCCCTCCACTTT
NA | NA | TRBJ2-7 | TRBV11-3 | CASSPALLGEQYF | TGTGCCAGCAGCCCAGCCTTGTTGGGCGAGCAGTACTTC
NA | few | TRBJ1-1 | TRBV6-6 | CATSPPENTEAFF | TGTGCCACATCACCCCCGGAGAACACTGAAGCTTTCTTT
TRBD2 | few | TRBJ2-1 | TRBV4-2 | CASSQDLAGGYNEQFF | TGTGCCAGCAGCCAAGATCTAGCGGGCGGTTACAATGAGCAGTTCTTC
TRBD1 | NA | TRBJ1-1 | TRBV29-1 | CSVTGQGEAEAFF | TGCAGCGTTACCGGACAGGGCGAGGCTGAAGCTTTCTTT
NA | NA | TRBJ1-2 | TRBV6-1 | CASNIPYRVEPANYGYTF | TGTGCCAGCAACATACCATACAGGGTGGAGCCAGCCAACTATGGCTACACCTTC
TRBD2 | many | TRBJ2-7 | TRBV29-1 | CSVMTSVHEQYF | TGCAGCGTCATGACTAGCGTCCACGAGCAGTACTTC
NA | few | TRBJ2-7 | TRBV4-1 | CASSQVSAEVYEQYF | TGCGCCAGCAGCCAAGTGTCAGCGGAGGTCTACGAGCAGTACTTC
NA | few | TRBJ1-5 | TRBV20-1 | CSARVRGGNQPQHF | TGCAGTGCTAGAGTTAGGGGGGGGAATCAGCCCCAGCATTTT
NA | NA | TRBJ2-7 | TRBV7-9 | CASSPGLHYEQYF | TGTGCCAGCAGCCCCGGGCTCCACTACGAGCAGTACTTC
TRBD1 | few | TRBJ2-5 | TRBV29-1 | CSVEDLPDRGPSETQYF | TGCAGCGTTGAAGATCTTCCCGACAGGGGTCCGTCGGAGACCCAGTACTTC
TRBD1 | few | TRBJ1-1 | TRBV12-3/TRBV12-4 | CASSLPTGRENTEAFF | TGTGCCAGCAGTTTACCGACAGGGCGGGAGAACACTGAAGCTTTCTTT
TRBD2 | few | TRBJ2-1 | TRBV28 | CATTLAGSYNEQFF | TGTGCCACTACCTTAGCGGGATCCTACAATGAGCAGTTCTTC
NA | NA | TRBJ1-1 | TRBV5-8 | CASSLVGGPGTEAFF | TGTGCCAGCAGCTTGGTCGGGGGGCCGGGCACTGAAGCTTTCTTT
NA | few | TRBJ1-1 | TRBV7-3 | CASSSLHIRNTEAFF | TGTGCCAGCAGCTCGCTACATATTAGAAACACTGAAGCTTTCTTT
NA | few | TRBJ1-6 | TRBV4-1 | CASSQAPPSPLHF | TGCGCCAGCAGCCAAGCTCCCCCTTCACCCCTCCACTTT
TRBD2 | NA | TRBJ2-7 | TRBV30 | CASTGTSGIYEQYF | TGTGCCTCTACCGGGACTAGCGGAATCTACGAGCAGTACTTC
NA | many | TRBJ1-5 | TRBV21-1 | CASTSKVSTGGHQPQHF | TGTGCCAGCACCTCCAAGGTTTCGACAGGGGGCCATCAGCCCCAGCATTTT
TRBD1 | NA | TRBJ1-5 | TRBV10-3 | CAISESVGTGGNQPQHF | TGTGCCATCAGTGAGTCGGTTGGGACAGGGGGGAATCAGCCCCAGCATTTT
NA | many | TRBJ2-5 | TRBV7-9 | CASSSFGIQETQYF | TGTGCCAGCAGCTCCTTTGGCATCCAAGAGACCCAGTACTTC
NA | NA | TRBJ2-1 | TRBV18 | CASSPGVVDRAYNEQFF | TGTGCCAGCTCACCCGGAGTGGTGGACCGAGCCTACAATGAGCAGTTCTTC
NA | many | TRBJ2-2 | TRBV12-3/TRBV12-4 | CASSLQESTGELFF | TGTGCCAGCAGTCTCCAGGAATCCACCGGGGAGCTGTTTTTT
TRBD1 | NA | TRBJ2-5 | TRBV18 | CASSPMTGEETQYF | TGTGCCAGCTCACCAATGACAGGGGAGGAGACCCAGTACTTC